This TCR beta chain was documented in a study of blood T cell repertoires in COVID-19 (dated by TCRdb to 2020 to 2021). Regarding the research as a whole: Collaborator samples came from the United States, Italy and Spain and covered acute and convalescent phases of COVID-19. The prospective study material was composed of cDNA or gDNA derived from T cells, B-cell-depleted T cells, or PBMCs. The repertoires were released in a freely available public database intended as a resource for research on the immune response to SARS-CoV-2. Samples came from the ongoing ImmuneRACE study (first 160 participants) plus 1,254 subjects from 6 global collaborators. Where HLA class I and class II types were available, the types were taken from metadata supplied by the sample provider, not from assay-based typing. The dataset comprised deeply sampled blood TCRbeta repertoires from subjects exposed to, actively infected with, or recovered from COVID-19. A de-identified subject ID, COVID-19 status, age in years and sex were almost always included in the sample metadata.

After removal of 5 bases from V and 8 bases from J, the junction retains 10 bases not matched to a gene. The CDR3 has 15 amino acids, counting the end cysteine and phenylalanine. CDR3 DNA only is kept here, 45 bases in frame from base 1. The germline V gene provides CDR1 KGHSH and CDR2 LQKENI. The immunoSEQ Assay, a bias-controlled multiplex PCR, was used to amplify TCRbeta CDR3 regions from genomic DNA. Processing in the source paper ran as follows. Nucleated cell counts per sample were estimated from amplification of reference gene primers within the assay. Sequence reads were collapsed and filtered to measure the absolute abundance of every unique TCRbeta CDR3 rearrangement. For each sample, productive Simpson clonality was calculated as the square root of Simpson's diversity index over productive rearrangements. TCRdb re-hosts the immuneACCESS table, in-frame sequences only. Its copies lack some clones; in the studies checked, an unresolved V gene accounts for under half of them, and the cause for the rest is not known. That table supplies the V and J calls and clone size; D and trimming were determined from the DNA. This sample holds 80,000 or so clones; 65% to 90% were observed only once. The ten largest clones capture roughly a sixth of the sample.

What the authors observed across the whole study: Clinical and demographic metadata were provided uncurated, with the amount varying by source and participant.

In regard to this clone: Its cognate antigen has yet to be identified. One base away there is no much larger clone; base qualities are not given.

Whole blood was collected in K2EDTA tubes by collaborating institutions according to the institutions' own protocols. For TCRbeta analysis, collaborator samples were shipped as frozen whole blood, as isolated PBMCs, or as DNA extracted from either sample type. The specimen was peripheral blood. The chain links TRBV18 with TRBJ2-4, with 9 middle bases fitting TRBD1. This TCR derives from a human donor in a cohort sampled during active COVID-19. The CDR3 reads CASSSYRGRGDIQYF. The DNA reads as follows: TGTGCCAGCTCATCTTACAGGGGGCGTGGGGACATTCAGTACTTC.